One sample yielded the 4 T cell receptor beta chains listed below, sequenced in a study of cytomegalovirus exposure and HLA in healthy donors. In the PCR, 60 Vbeta and 13 Jbeta primers were used. Sequenced by immunoSEQ multiplex PCR; TCRdb stores in-frame clones only, minus some. The sample has 150,000 to 180,000 clones, more than 75% seen once. Sequencing was carried out using PBMCs. Source of these receptors: a woman between 35 and 50 years old in good health and CMV-seropositive.

The V and J genes are TRBV27 and TRBJ2-5; 8 positions agree with TRBD2. V was clipped by 6 bases and J by 2 bases; unmatched bases: 5. This CDR3 is 14 amino acids long. The germline CDR1 and CDR2 sequences are MNHEY and SMNVEV (reference sequence). CDR3 nucleotides: TGTGCCAGCAGCCGACTAGCGACACAAGAGACCCAGTACTTC. This gives the protein CASSRLATQETQYF.

The gene calls are TRBV11-3 and TRBJ1-2; D is unclear. This CDR3 spans 15 amino acids. Trimming stripped 5 bases from V and 6 bases from J, with 19 bases between. Germline loops: CDR1 SGHNT, CDR2 YENEEA. This chain's CDR3 is CASSKPGFSKDGYTF. The CDR3 coding sequence is TGTGCCAGCAGCAAACCGGGGTTCTCTAAGGATGGCTACACCTTC.

The V gene is TRBV30, the J gene TRBJ2-7; D gene uncertain. The CDR3 is 13 amino acids. The V gene lost 3 bases and the J gene lost 1 base, with 10 bases spanning the gap. The germline V gene has CDR1 GTSNPN and CDR2 SVGIG (reference sequence). The CDR3, as DNA: TGTGCCTGGAGCGCCCAGGTTTCCTACGAGCAGTACTTC. Its translation: CAWSAQVSYEQYF.

J is TRBJ1-5 and V is TRBV5-8; D possibly corresponds to TRBD1 (6 bases). The CDR3 loop spans 14 amino acids. The V end lost 3 bases, the J end lost 0 bases, and 7 bases lay between the germline ends. From germline, CDR1 is SGHTS and CDR2 YDEGEE. DNA for the CDR3: TGTGCCAGCAGCTCCAGGGGTAGCAATCAGCCCCAGCATTTT. This translates into CASSSRGSNQPQHF.